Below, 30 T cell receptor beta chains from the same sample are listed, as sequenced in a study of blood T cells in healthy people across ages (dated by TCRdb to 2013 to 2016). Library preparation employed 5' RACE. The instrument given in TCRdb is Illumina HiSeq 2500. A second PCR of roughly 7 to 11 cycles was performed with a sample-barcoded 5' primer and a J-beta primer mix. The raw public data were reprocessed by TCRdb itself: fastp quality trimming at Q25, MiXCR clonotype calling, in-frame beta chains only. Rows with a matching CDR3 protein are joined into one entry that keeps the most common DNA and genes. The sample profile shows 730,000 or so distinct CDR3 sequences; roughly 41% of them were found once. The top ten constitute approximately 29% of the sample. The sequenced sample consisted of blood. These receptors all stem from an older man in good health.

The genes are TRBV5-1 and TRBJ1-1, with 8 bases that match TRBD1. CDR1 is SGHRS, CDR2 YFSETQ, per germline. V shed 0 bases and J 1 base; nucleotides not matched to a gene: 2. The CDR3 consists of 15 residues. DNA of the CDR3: TGCGCCAGCAGCTTGGTGCAGGGGGCGAACACTGAAGCTTTCTTT. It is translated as CASSLVQGANTEAFF.

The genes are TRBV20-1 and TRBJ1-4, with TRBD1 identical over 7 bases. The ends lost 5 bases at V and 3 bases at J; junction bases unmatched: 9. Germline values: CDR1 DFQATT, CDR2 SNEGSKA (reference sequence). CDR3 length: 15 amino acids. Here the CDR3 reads CSAPPGQPANEKLFF. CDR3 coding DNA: TGCAGTGCTCCTCCGGGACAGCCTGCTAATGAAAAACTGTTTTTT.

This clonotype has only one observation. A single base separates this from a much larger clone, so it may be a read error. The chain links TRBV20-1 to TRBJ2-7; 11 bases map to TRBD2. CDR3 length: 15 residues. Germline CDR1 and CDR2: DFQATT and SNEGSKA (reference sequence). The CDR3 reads CSTRARLAGSYEQYF. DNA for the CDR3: TGCAGTACTAGAGCTAGACTAGCGGGGTCCTACGAGCAGTACTTC.

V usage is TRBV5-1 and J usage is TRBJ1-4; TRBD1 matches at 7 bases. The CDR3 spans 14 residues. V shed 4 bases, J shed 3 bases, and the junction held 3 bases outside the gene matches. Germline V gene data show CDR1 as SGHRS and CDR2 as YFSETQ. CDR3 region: CASSVGQPNEKLFF. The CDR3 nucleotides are TGCGCCAGCAGCGTGGGACAGCCTAATGAAAAACTGTTTTTT. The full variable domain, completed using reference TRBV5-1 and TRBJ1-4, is KAGVTQTPRYLIKTRGQQVTLSCSPISGHRSVSWYQQTPGQGLQFLFEYFSETQRNKGNFPGRFSGRQFSNSRSEMNVSTLELGDSALYLCASSVGQPNEKLFFGSGTQLSVL.

CDR3 nucleotides: TGCGCCAGCAGCCACCAAGTCAGGCAGGGGGCGCGGGAGCAGTACTTC. Its protein is CASSHQVRQGAREQYF. V is TRBV4-3 and J is TRBJ2-5, with a weak D call TRBD1 (8 bases). The CDR3 length is 16 residues. Germline CDR1 LGHNA, CDR2 YSLEER. V was cut by 3 bases and J by 11 bases, with 25 bases left in between.

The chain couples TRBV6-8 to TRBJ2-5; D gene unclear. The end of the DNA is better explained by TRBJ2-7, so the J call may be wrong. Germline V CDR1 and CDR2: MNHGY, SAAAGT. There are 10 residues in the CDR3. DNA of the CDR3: TGTCCCCACGGTAGCTACGAGCAGTACTTC. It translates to CPHGSYEQYF.

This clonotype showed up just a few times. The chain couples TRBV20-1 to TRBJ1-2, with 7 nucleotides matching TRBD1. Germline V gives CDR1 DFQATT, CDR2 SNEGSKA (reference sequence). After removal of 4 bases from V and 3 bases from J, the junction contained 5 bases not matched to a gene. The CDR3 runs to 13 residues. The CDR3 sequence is CSATTDRDYGYTF. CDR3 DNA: TGCAGTGCTACTACCGACAGGGACTATGGCTACACCTTC.

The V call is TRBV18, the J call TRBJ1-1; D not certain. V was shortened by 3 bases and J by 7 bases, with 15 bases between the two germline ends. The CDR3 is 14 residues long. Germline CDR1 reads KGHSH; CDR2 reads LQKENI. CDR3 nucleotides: TGTGCCAGCTCACCTAGCGGAGGTGGCGATGAAGCTTTCTTT. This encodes CASSPSGGGDEAFF.

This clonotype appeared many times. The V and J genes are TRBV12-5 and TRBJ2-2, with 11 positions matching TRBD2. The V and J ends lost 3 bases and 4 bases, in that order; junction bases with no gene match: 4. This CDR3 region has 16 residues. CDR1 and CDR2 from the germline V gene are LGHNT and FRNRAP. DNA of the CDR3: TGTGCTAGTGGTTTCGCTAGCGGGGGGTTCACCGGGGAGCTGTTTTTT. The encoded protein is CASGFASGGFTGELFF. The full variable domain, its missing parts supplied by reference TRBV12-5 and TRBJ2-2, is DARVTQTPRHKVTEMGQEVTMRCQPILGHNTVFWYRQTMMQGLELLAYFRNRAPLDDSGMPKDRFSAEMPDATLATLKIQPSEPRDSAVYFCASGFASGGFTGELFFGEGSRLTVL.

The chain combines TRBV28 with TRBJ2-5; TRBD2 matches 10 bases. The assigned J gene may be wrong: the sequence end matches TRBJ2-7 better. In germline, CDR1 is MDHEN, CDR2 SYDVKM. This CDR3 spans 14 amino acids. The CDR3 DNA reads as TGTGCCAGCAGCCCCCTTCTAGCGGGAGCCGAGCAGTACTTC. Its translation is CASSPLLAGAEQYF.

Here the CDR3 reads CATSREVAGSRKFVGELFF. The CDR3 nucleotides read TGTGCCACCAGCAGAGAGGTTGCAGGGTCGAGAAAGTTTGTCGGGGAGCTGTTTTTT. The J gene is TRBJ2-2, the V gene TRBV15; possibly TRBD1 for D (5 bases). V lost 0 bases, J lost 7 bases, and 24 bases lay in between. The CDR3 sequence is 19 residues long. Germline V gene sequence: CDR1 LNHNV, CDR2 YYDKDF (reference sequence).

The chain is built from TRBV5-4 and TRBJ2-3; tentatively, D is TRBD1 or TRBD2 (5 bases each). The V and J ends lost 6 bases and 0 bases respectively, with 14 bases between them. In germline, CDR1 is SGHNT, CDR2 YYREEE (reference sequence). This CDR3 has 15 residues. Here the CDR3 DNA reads TGTGCCAGCAATACCGGGACCCCTAGCACAGATACGCAGTATTTT. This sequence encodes CASNTGTPSTDTQYF.

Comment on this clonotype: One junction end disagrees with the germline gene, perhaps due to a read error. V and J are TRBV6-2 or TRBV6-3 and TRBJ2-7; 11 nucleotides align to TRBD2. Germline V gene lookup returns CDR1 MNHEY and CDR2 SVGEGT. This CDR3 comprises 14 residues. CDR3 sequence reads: CASSYTSGSFEQYF. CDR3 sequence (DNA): TGTGCTAGCAGTTACACTAGCGGGAGTTTTGAGCAGTACTTC.

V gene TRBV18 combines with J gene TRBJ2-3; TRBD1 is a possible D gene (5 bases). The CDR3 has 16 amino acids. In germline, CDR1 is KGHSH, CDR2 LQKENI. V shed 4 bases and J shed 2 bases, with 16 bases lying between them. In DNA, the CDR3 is TGTGCCAGCTCACTATACCGACAGACAAACACAGATACGCAGTATTTT. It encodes CASSLYRQTNTDTQYF.

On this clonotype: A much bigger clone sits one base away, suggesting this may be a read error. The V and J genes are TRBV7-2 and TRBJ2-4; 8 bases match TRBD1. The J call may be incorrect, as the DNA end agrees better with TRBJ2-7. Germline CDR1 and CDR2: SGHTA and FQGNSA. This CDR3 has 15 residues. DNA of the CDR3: TGTGCCAGCAGCACAAATGCAGGGGGCTGGTACGAGCAGTACTTC. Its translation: CASSTNAGGWYEQYF.

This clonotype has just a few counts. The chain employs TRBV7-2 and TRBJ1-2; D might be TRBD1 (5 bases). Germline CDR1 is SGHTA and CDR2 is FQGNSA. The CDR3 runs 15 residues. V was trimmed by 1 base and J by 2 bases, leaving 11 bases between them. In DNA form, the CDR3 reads TGTGCCAGCAGCTTAGTAACGCAGGGAAACTATGGCTACACCTTC. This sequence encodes CASSLVTQGNYGYTF.

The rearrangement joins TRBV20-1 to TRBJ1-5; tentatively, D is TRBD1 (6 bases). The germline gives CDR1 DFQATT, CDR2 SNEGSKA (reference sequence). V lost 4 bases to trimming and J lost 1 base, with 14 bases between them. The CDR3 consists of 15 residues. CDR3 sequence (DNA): TGCAGTGCTAAAGGGGGTTACGAGAGCAATCAGCCCCAGCATTTT. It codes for CSAKGGYESNQPQHF.

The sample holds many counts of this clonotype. CDR3 DNA: TGTGCCAGCAGTCCATTAGTCCACGAGCAGTACTTC. Protein sequence: CASSPLVHEQYF. The chain is built from TRBV6-6 and TRBJ2-7, with D uncertain. V shed 5 bases and J shed 5 bases, with 10 bases lying between them. Germline loops: CDR1 MNHNY, CDR2 SVGAGI (reference sequence). The CDR3 is 12 amino acids.

CDR3 loop: CASKDEGLAGEVQYF. The CDR3 DNA is TGTGCCAGCAAAGACGAGGGACTAGCGGGAGAGGTGCAGTACTTC. The gene calls are TRBV6-2 or TRBV6-3 and TRBJ2-5; 14 nucleotides agree with TRBD2. The junction had 12 bases not matched to a gene; V was cut back by 7 bases and J by 11 bases. Germline loops: CDR1 MNHEY, CDR2 SVGEGT. This CDR3 contains 15 residues.

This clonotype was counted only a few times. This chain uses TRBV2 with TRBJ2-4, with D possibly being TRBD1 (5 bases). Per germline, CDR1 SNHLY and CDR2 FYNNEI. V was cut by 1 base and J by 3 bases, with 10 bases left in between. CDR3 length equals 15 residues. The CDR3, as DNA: TGTGCCAGCAGTGAAGACAGGTCCCTCAAAAACATTCAGTACTTC. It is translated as CASSEDRSLKNIQYF.

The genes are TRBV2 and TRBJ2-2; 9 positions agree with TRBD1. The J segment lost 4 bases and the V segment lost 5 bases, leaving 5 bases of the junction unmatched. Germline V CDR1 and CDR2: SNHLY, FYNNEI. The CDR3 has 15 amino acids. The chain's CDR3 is CASSTDRGSTGELFF. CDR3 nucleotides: TGTGCCAGCAGTACAGACAGGGGGAGCACCGGGGAGCTGTTTTTT.

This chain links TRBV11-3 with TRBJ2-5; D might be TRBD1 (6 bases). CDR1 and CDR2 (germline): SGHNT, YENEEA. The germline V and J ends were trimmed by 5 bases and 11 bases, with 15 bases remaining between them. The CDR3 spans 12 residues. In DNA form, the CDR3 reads TGTGCCAGCAGCATTACAGGGAGTGAGCAGTACTTC. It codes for CASSITGSEQYF.

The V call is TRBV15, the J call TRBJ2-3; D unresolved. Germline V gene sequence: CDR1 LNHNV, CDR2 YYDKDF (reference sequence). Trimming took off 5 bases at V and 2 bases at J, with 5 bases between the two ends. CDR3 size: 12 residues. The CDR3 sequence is CATSRTTDTQYF. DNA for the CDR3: TGTGCCACCAGCCGAACCACAGATACGCAGTATTTT.

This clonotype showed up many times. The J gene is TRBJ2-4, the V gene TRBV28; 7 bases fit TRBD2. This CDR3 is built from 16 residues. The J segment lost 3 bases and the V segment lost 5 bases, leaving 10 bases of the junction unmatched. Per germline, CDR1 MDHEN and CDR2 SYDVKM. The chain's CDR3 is CASSIQSSGVKNIQYF. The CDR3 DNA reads TGTGCCAGCAGTATCCAATCGAGCGGGGTCAAAAACATTCAGTACTTC.

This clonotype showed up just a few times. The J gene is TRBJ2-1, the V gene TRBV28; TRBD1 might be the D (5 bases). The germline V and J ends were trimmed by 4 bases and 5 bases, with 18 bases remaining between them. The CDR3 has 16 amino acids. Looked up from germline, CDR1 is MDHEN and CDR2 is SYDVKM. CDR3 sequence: CASSSGGASLNNEQFF. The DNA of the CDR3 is TGTGCCAGCAGTTCAGGTGGGGCATCACTCAACAATGAGCAGTTCTTC.

CDR3 amino acids: CASSDSGIAGGYTQYF. CDR3 in DNA: TGTGCCAGCAGTGACTCCGGAATAGCGGGGGGTTATACGCAGTATTTT. The rearrangement joins TRBV6-4 to TRBJ2-3; TRBD2 matches at 10 bases. This CDR3 is built from 16 residues. The germline V gene encodes CDR1 MRHNA and CDR2 SNTAGT. With 0 bases clipped from V and 7 bases from J, the junction kept 7 bases outside the gene matches.

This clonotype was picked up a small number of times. The CDR3 loop is CASSLRPGPRNTEAFF. In DNA form, the CDR3 reads TGTGCCAGCAGTTTACGGCCGGGACCCAGGAACACTGAAGCTTTCTTT. J is TRBJ1-1 and V is TRBV27, with D perhaps TRBD1 (5 bases). The CDR3 runs to 16 residues. The V gene lost 2 bases and the J gene lost 1 base, with 14 bases spanning the gap. The germline gives CDR1 MNHEY, CDR2 SMNVEV (reference sequence).

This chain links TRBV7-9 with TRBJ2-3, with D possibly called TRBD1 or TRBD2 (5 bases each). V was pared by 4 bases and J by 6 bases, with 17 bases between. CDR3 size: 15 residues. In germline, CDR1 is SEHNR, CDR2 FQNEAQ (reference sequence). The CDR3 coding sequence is TGTGCCAGCAGCTCCTCTCTAGGGGAGTCGGATACGCAGTATTTT. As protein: CASSSSLGESDTQYF.

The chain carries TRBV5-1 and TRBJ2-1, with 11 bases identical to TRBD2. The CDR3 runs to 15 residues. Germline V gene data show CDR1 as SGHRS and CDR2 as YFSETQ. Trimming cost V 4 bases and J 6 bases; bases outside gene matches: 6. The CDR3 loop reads CASSLSGRGGNEQFF. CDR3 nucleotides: TGCGCCAGCAGCCTTAGCGGGAGGGGCGGCAATGAGCAGTTCTTC.

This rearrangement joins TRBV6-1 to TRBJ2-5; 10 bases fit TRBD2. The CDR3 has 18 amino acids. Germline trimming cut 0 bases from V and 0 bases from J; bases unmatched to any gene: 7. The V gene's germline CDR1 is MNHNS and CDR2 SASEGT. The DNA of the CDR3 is TGTGCCAGCAGTGAAGCAAGCGGGGGGGAAGCGTACCAAGAGACCCAGTACTTC. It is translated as CASSEASGGEAYQETQYF.